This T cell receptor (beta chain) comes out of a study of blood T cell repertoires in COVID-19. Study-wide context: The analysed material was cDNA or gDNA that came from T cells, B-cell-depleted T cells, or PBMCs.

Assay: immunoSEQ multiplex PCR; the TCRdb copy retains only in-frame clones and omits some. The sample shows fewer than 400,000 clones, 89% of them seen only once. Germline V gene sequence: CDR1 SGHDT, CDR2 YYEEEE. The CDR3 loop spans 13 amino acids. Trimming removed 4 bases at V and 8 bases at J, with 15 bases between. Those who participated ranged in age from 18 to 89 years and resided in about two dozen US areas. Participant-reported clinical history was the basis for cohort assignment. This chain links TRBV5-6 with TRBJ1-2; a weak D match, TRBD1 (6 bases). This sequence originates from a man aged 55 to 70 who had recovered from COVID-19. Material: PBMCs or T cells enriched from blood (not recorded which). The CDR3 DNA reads TGTGCCAGCAGCCCGACCGGGGGGCGAGGCTACACCTTC. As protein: CASSPTGGRGYTF.